These T cell receptor beta chains were read from a single sample in a study of human T cells and chemical hapten exposure. One entry per CDR3 protein results from TCRdb running MiXCR on the RACE reads. Among 35,000 to 40,000 distinct CDR3 sequences, 9.5% to 15% were seen once, and the ten largest hold around 2%. The sequencing used whole blood, collected in connection with sensitization to the hapten diphenylcyclopropenone (DPC). The receptor set was obtained from a woman in her 40s with alopecia areata. Some clones in this sample may be carry-over from other donors' samples. The CDR3 runs from the conserved cysteine through the conserved F or W.

j_call v_call cdr3_aa
TRBJ2-1 TRBV12-3/TRBV12-4 CASSLASGTYNEQFF
TRBJ2-4 TRBV2 CASSATRAGVGENIQYF
TRBJ1-5 TRBV19 CASRRAMDSNQPQHF
TRBJ1-5 TRBV19 CASNSGQDNQPQHF
TRBJ1-4 TRBV7-9 CASSQLTGSNEKLFF
TRBJ2-3 TRBV6-2/TRBV6-3 CASSYSRGRRTDTQYF
TRBJ2-2 TRBV2 CASRTSGGNTGELFF
TRBJ2-2 TRBV10-3 CAISAGGLKLNTGELFF
TRBJ1-6 TRBV7-6 CASSLSSGDSPLHF
TRBJ2-5 TRBV20-1 CSARRGSWRLDKETQYF
TRBJ2-1 TRBV6-5 CASTPFAGGEQFF
TRBJ2-7 TRBV12-3/TRBV12-4 CASSIGQGYEQYF
TRBJ2-3 TRBV30 CAWSVGSDTQYF
TRBJ2-3 TRBV7-9 CASSIYRDTWTDTQYF
TRBJ2-3 TRBV5-1 CASSLSPGGPIGDTQYF
TRBJ2-5 TRBV5-1 CASSLEETQYF
TRBJ2-7 TRBV2 CASRPLAGGSYEQYF
TRBJ2-7 TRBV29-1 CGAGGSPYEQYF
TRBJ2-7 TRBV20-1 CSARDTGSYEQYF
TRBJ1-2 TRBV7-2 CASSTTTGFYGYTF
TRBJ2-5 TRBV28 CASSSLGLAGGRETQYF
TRBJ1-5 TRBV7-9 CASSPSKPGPGNQPQHF
TRBJ2-3 TRBV27 CASSLGLASFTDTQYF